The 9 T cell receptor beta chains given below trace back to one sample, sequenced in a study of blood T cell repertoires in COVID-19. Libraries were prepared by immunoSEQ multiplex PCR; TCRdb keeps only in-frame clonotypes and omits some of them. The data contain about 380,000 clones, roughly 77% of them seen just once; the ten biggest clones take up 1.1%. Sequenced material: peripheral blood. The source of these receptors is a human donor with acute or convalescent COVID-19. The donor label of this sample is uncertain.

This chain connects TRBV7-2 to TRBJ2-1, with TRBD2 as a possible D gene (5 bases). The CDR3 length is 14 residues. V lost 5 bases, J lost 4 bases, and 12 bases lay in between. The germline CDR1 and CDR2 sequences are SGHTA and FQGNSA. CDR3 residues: CASSPGLIYNEQFF. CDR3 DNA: TGTGCCAGCAGCCCAGGACTGATTTACAATGAGCAGTTCTTC. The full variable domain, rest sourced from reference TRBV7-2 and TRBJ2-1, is GAGVSQSPSNKVTEKGKDVELRCDPISGHTALYWYRQSLGQGLEFLIYFQGNSAPDKSGLPSDRFSAERTGGSVSTLTIQRTQQEDSAVYLCASSPGLIYNEQFFGPGTRLTVL.

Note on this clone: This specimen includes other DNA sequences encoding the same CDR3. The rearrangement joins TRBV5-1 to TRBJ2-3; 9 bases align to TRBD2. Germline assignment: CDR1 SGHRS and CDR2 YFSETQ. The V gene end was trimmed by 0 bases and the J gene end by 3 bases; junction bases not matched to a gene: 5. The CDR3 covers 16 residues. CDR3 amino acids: CASSLGPLAGTDTQYF. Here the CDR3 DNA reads TGCGCCAGCAGCTTGGGCCCCCTAGCGGGAACAGATACGCAGTATTTT.

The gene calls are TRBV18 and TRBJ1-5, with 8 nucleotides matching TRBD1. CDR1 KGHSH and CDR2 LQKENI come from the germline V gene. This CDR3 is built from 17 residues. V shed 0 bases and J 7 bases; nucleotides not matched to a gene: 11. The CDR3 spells CASSPPVTRGRGQPQHF. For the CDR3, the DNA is TGTGCCAGCTCACCACCGGTTACCAGGGGGCGAGGACAGCCCCAGCATTTT. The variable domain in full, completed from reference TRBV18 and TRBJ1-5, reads NAGVMQNPRHLVRRRGQEARLRCSPMKGHSHVYWYRQLPEEGLKFMVYLQKENIIDESGMPKERFSAEFPKEGPSILRIQQVVRGDSAAYFCASSPPVTRGRGQPQHFGDGTRLSIL.

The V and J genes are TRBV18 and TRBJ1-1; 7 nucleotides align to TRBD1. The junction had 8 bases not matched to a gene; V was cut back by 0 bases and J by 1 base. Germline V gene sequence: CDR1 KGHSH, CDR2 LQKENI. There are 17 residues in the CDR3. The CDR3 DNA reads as TGTGCCAGCTCACCACCGTTGCGACAGGGTAAGAACACTGAAGCTTTCTTT. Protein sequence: CASSPPLRQGKNTEAFF. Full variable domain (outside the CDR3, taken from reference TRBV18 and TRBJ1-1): NAGVMQNPRHLVRRRGQEARLRCSPMKGHSHVYWYRQLPEEGLKFMVYLQKENIIDESGMPKERFSAEFPKEGPSILRIQQVVRGDSAAYFCASSPPLRQGKNTEAFFGQGTRLTVV.

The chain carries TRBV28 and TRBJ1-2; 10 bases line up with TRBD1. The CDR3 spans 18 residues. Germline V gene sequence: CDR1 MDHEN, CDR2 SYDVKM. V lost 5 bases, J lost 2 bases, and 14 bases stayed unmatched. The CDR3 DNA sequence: TGTGCCAGCAGTATTATCGGGGGACAGGGGCAATGGAACTATGGCTACACCTTC. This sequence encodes CASSIIGGQGQWNYGYTF.

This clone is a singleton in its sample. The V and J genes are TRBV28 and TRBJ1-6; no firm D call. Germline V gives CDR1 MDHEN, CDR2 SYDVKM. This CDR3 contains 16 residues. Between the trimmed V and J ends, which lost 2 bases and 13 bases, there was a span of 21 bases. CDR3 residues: CASSLGVGSEIDPLHF. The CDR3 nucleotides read TGTGCCAGCAGTTTAGGGGTCGGGAGCGAGATCGACCCCCTCCACTTT. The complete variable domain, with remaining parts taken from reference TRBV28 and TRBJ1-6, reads DVKVTQSSRYLVKRTGEKVFLECVQDMDHENMFWYRQDPGLGLRLIYFSYDVKMKEKGDIPEGYSVSREKKERFSLILESASTNQTSMYLCASSLGVGSEIDPLHFGNGTRLTVT.

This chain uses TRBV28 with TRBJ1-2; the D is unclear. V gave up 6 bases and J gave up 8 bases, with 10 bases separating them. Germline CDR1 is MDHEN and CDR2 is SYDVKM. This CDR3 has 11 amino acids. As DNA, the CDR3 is TGTGCCAGCAGCTCCGGTTGGGGCTACACCTTC. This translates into CASSSGWGYTF.

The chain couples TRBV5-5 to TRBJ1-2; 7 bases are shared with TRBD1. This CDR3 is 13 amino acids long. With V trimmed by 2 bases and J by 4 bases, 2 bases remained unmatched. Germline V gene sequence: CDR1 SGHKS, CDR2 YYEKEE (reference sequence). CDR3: CASSLRTGYGYTF. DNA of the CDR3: TGTGCCAGCAGCTTACGGACAGGCTATGGCTACACCTTC.

CDR3 sequence (DNA): TGCAGCGTGGAGACAGGTTTTACTGAAGCTTTCTTT. It encodes CSVETGFTEAFF. The chain recombines TRBV29-1 with TRBJ1-1, with a weak D call TRBD1 (6 bases). Trimming pared 6 bases from V and 5 bases from J, leaving 13 bases between. The CDR3 is 12 amino acids. Germline CDR1 SQVTM, CDR2 ANQGSEA.